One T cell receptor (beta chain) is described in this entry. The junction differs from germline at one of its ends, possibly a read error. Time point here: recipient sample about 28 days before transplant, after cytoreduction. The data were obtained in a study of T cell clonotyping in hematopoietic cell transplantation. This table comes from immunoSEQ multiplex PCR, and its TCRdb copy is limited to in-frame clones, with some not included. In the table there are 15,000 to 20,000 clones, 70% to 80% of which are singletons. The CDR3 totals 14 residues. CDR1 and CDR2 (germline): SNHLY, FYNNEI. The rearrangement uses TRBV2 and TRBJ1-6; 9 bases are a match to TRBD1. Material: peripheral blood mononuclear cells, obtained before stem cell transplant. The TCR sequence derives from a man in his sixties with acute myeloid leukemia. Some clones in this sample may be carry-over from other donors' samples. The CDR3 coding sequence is TGTGCCAGCAAACCGGGACAGGGCTTTTCATCCCTCCACTTT. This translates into CASKPGQGFSSLHF. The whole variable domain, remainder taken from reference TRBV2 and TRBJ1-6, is EPEVTQTPSHQVTQMGQEVILRCVPISNHLYFYWYRQILGQKVEFLVSFYNNEISEKSEIFDDQFSVERPDGSNFTLKIRSTKLEDSAMYFCASKPGQGFSSLHFGNGTRLTVT.